Described below is a single T cell receptor (beta chain) sequence and its context. The data belong to a study of blood T cell repertoires in COVID-19. For the study at large: The analysed material was cDNA or gDNA that came from T cells, B-cell-depleted T cells, or PBMCs.

V was shortened by 5 bases and J by 4 bases, with 12 bases between the two germline ends. From germline, CDR1 is SEHNR and CDR2 FQNEAQ (reference sequence). The CDR3 length is 14 residues. Profiled with immunoSEQ multiplex PCR; TCRdb holds only in-frame clones, not every one. There are about 190,000 clones in the sample; approximately 88% occur only once, and under 4.5% lies in the top ten. This receptor was obtained from a woman aged 25 to 39 with acute or convalescent COVID-19. Sequences were obtained from peripheral blood. The chain has TRBV7-9 and TRBJ1-3; possible D gene TRBD1, 5 bases. CDR3 coding DNA: TGTGCCAGCAGCCCAGGGCAGAGGGGAAACACCATATATTTT. It translates to CASSPGQRGNTIYF.